These 17 T cell receptor beta chains originate from one sample sequenced in a study of T cell responses to AZD1222 COVID-19 vaccine. TCRdb's copy holds only in-frame clones and misses some; the assay was immunoSEQ multiplex PCR. The sample lists about 140,000 clones; more than 70% were seen once. This material consisted of peripheral blood, taken 28 days after the second AZD1222 dose. The receptors originated from an adult who received the AZD1222 COVID-19 vaccine.

The CDR3 is CSASPGGAISNQPQHF. In DNA, the CDR3 is TGCAGTGCTAGTCCCGGCGGGGCGATTAGCAATCAGCCCCAGCATTTT. The chain recombines TRBV20-1 with TRBJ1-5; D may be TRBD1 (5 bases). V lost 3 bases to trimming and J lost 0 bases, with 15 bases between them. CDR1 and CDR2 from the germline V gene are DFQATT and SNEGSKA (reference sequence). This CDR3 contains 16 residues.

The J gene is TRBJ2-5, the V gene TRBV21-1; TRBD1 was called by the table and not checked on the DNA. TRBV21-1 is classified as a pseudogene. The CDR3 has 13 amino acids. This CDR3 is CAIRTGCIVGQYF. The CDR3 bases are TGTGCCATCAGGACAGGCTGTATCGTTGGCCAGTACTTC.

This rearrangement joins TRBV7-8 to TRBJ1-5; D perhaps matches TRBD1 (6 bases). The germline gives CDR1 SGHVS, CDR2 FQNEAQ. The V gene lost 1 base and the J gene lost 7 bases, with 14 bases spanning the gap. The CDR3 runs to 15 residues. In nucleotides, the CDR3 is TGTGCCAGCAGCTTAGGGGCACAGGGCCAACAGCCCCAGCATTTT. Its translation: CASSLGAQGQQPQHF.

The rearrangement links TRBV24-1 to TRBJ2-7; tentatively, D is TRBD1 (5 bases). The CDR3 loop spans 14 amino acids. Trimming removed 2 bases from V and 2 bases from J, with 9 bases in between. CDR1 and CDR2 from the germline V gene are KGHDR and SFDVKD. In DNA form, the CDR3 reads TGTGCCACCAGTGATTCGGCCAGGGCCTACGAGCAGTACTTC. Protein: CATSDSARAYEQYF.

J is TRBJ1-2 and V is TRBV4-2; no reliable D call. The V gene lost 2 bases and the J gene lost 6 bases, with 19 bases spanning the gap. This CDR3 has 16 amino acids. Germline V CDR1 and CDR2: LGHNA, YNFKEQ. The CDR3 protein is CASSQPSRRSMDGYTF. CDR3 bases: TGTGCCAGCAGCCAACCTTCGAGACGGTCAATGGATGGCTACACCTTC.

The chain has TRBV2 and TRBJ2-7; tentatively, D is TRBD2 (5 bases). The ends were cut back, 6 bases at V and 2 bases at J, with 11 bases in the middle. The CDR3 runs 13 residues. From germline, CDR1 is SNHLY and CDR2 FYNNEI. The CDR3 spells CASSRTFAYEQYF. CDR3 DNA: TGTGCCAGCAGCCGGACTTTCGCCTACGAGCAGTACTTC.

This sequence joins TRBV30 and TRBJ1-3, with 7 nucleotides matching TRBD1. With V trimmed by 8 bases and J by 7 bases, 5 bases remained unmatched. CDR3 length: 11 residues. CDR1 GTSNPN and CDR2 SVGIG come from the germline V gene (reference sequence). The CDR3 DNA sequence: TGTGCCCGGGACAGCTTCAACACCATATATTTT. It codes for CARDSFNTIYF.

The chain carries TRBV7-2 and TRBJ1-1; D perhaps matches TRBD1 (5 bases). The CDR3 runs to 11 residues. V was trimmed by 5 bases and J by 8 bases, leaving 9 bases between them. The germline V gene encodes CDR1 SGHTA and CDR2 FQGNSA. The DNA for the CDR3 is TGTGCCAGCAGCACCCACAGGGAAGCTTTCTTT. Translating gives CASSTHREAFF.

V is TRBV2 and J is TRBJ2-3; 10 bases align to TRBD1. The V and J ends lost 6 bases and 6 bases, in that order; junction bases with no gene match: 6. Per germline, CDR1 SNHLY and CDR2 FYNNEI. This CDR3 is built from 14 residues. The DNA for the CDR3 is TGTGCCAGCAGAACCGGGACAGGGGTGGATACGCAGTATTTT. It codes for CASRTGTGVDTQYF.

The chain employs TRBV30 and TRBJ2-7, with TRBD1 matching over 7 bases. Unmatched junction bases numbered 7, after V lost 2 bases and J lost 9 bases. This CDR3 is 12 amino acids long. The germline CDR1 and CDR2 sequences are GTSNPN and SVGIG (reference sequence). In nucleotides, the CDR3 is TGTGCCTGGAGTCTAAGGGACAGTGGGCAGTACTTC. Translating it yields CAWSLRDSGQYF.

The chain recombines TRBV5-4 with TRBJ2-1; perhaps TRBD2 as D (6 bases). This CDR3 spans 13 amino acids. The germline V gene encodes CDR1 SGHNT and CDR2 YYREEE (reference sequence). Trimming took off 0 bases at V and 6 bases at J, with 7 bases between the two ends. CDR3 protein: CASSLAAGNEQFF. CDR3 sequence (DNA): TGTGCCAGCAGCTTGGCAGCGGGCAATGAGCAGTTCTTC.

The chain uses TRBV30 and TRBJ2-1; TRBD1 is a possible D gene (6 bases). Germline V gene lookup returns CDR1 GTSNPN and CDR2 SVGIG (reference sequence). The CDR3 consists of 12 residues. The ends were cut back, 3 bases at V and 12 bases at J, with 15 bases in the middle. CDR3: CAWSLDRKGQFF. The DNA for the CDR3 is TGTGCCTGGAGCCTCGACAGGAAAGGGCAGTTCTTC.

This chain uses TRBV7-9 with TRBJ1-5, with D possibly being TRBD1 (5 bases). The germline gives CDR1 SEHNR, CDR2 FQNEAQ (reference sequence). This CDR3 is 16 amino acids long. Trimming removed 4 bases at V and 6 bases at J, with 19 bases between. Here the CDR3 reads CASSSGTLGNSQPQHF. CDR3 DNA sequence: TGTGCCAGCAGCTCAGGGACCTTGGGAAACAGTCAGCCCCAGCATTTT.

The rearrangement links TRBV7-9 to TRBJ1-2, with a weak D call TRBD1 (5 bases). Trimming left V 6 bases short and J 7 bases short, with 18 bases between. CDR3 length: 14 amino acids. Germline CDR1 SEHNR, CDR2 FQNEAQ (reference sequence). This CDR3 reads CASSLGPDGGGYTF. The CDR3 DNA sequence: TGTGCCAGCAGTTTGGGACCTGACGGGGGTGGCTACACCTTC.

This clone counts as medium-sized (0.01 to 0.1%). The gene calls are TRBV7-3 and TRBJ2-1; 8 nucleotides align to TRBD2. This CDR3 spans 19 amino acids. Germline CDR1 SGHTA, CDR2 FQGTGA. V lost 11 bases to trimming and J lost 9 bases; unmatched junction nucleotides: 30. CDR3: CAQFTDCILSGAGEAEQFF. The CDR3 DNA reads TGTGCCCAATTTACGGATTGTATCCTTTCGGGAGCGGGAGAGGCTGAGCAGTTCTTC.

The rearrangement links TRBV7-9 to TRBJ1-1; D gene uncertain. Germline V gene sequence: CDR1 SEHNR, CDR2 FQNEAQ (reference sequence). CDR3 length: 13 amino acids. Trimming removed 5 bases from V and 1 base from J, with 8 bases in between. The CDR3 DNA reads as TGTGCCAGCAGCCAGAGAGCGAACACTGAAGCTTTCTTT. Its protein is CASSQRANTEAFF.

V and J are TRBV7-9 and TRBJ2-1; no clear D gene. CDR1 SEHNR and CDR2 FQNEAQ come from the germline V gene (reference sequence). CDR3 length: 16 residues. The germline V and J ends were trimmed by 3 bases and 2 bases, with 14 bases remaining between them. CDR3 nucleotides: TGTGCCAGCAGCTTTCCCCCTTTGTCTCCCTACAATGAGCAGTTCTTC. It encodes CASSFPPLSPYNEQFF.